Presented here are 8 T cell receptor beta chains from one specimen sequenced in a study of T cells after yellow fever vaccination. TCRdb re-called the 5' RACE reads with MiXCR, one entry per CDR3 protein. Among 500,000 to 550,000 distinct CDR3 sequences listed, about a fifth were seen once. Material: PBMCs, obtained approximately 22 days after the first yellow fever vaccination. The receptors come from a man aged 18 to 29 who received the YFV17D yellow fever vaccine.

The chain links TRBV7-9 to TRBJ2-1; 11 bases match TRBD2. V shed 5 bases and J 9 bases; nucleotides not matched to a gene: 6. This CDR3 is 14 amino acids long. The V gene's germline CDR1 is SEHNR and CDR2 FQNEAQ (reference sequence). Here the CDR3 DNA reads TGTGCCAGCAGCCCCCTAGCGGGAGGCGGTGAGCAGTTCTTC. Its translation: CASSPLAGGGEQFF.

This clonotype appeared a few times. The rearrangement uses TRBV4-1 and TRBJ1-2; no reliable D call. Germline V gives CDR1 MGHRA, CDR2 YSYEKL. The CDR3 runs to 15 residues. Between the trimmed V and J ends, which lost 4 bases and 4 bases, there was a span of 16 bases. The CDR3 loop is CASSLNEQIPYGYTF. In DNA form, the CDR3 reads TGCGCCAGCAGCCTCAACGAACAGATCCCCTATGGCTACACCTTC.

The genes are TRBV9 and TRBJ2-5; either TRBD1 or TRBD2 may supply D (6 bases each). The CDR3 runs to 13 residues. The germline V and J ends were trimmed by 6 bases and 4 bases, with 13 bases remaining between them. In germline, CDR1 is SGDLS, CDR2 YYNGEE. CDR3 loop: CASTGGGGETQYF. CDR3 DNA sequence: TGTGCCAGCACCGGAGGAGGGGGAGAGACCCAGTACTTC.

This clonotype has more than one count but fewer than ten. This chain joins TRBV4-1 and TRBJ2-1, with D unclear. Between the trimmed V and J ends, which lost 0 bases and 9 bases, there was a span of 15 bases. This CDR3 is built from 15 residues. CDR1 MGHRA and CDR2 YSYEKL come from the germline V gene. The DNA for the CDR3 is TGCGCCAGCAGCCAAGATCGTAATTTGGGTGGTGAGCAGTTCTTC. Amino acid sequence: CASSQDRNLGGEQFF.

This clonotype appeared a few times. The rearrangement links TRBV6-2 or TRBV6-3 to TRBJ2-5; no clear D gene. Trimming cost V 1 base and J 5 bases, with 2 bases left between them. Germline values: CDR1 MNHEY, CDR2 SVGEGT. This CDR3 is 11 amino acids long. CDR3 sequence reads: CASSYYETQYF. The CDR3 DNA reads as TGTGCCAGCAGTTACTATGAGACCCAGTACTTC.

The chain uses TRBV11-2 and TRBJ2-2; D is possibly TRBD2 (6 bases). V lost 5 bases and J 6 bases, leaving 25 bases between the germline ends. This CDR3 is 18 amino acids long. The germline V gene has CDR1 SGHAT and CDR2 FQNNGV. CDR3 nucleotide sequence: TGTGCCAGCAGCCTATCCGCCTTGGAGGGGTTGGAGCCCGGGGAGCTGTTTTTT. Translation: CASSLSALEGLEPGELFF.

There are a few counts of this clonotype. The rearrangement uses TRBV7-8 and TRBJ2-2; D gene ambiguous. The CDR3 consists of 17 residues. V shed 4 bases and J shed 5 bases, with 20 bases lying between them. The germline V gene encodes CDR1 SGHVS and CDR2 FQNEAQ. CDR3 DNA sequence: TGTGCCAGCAGCTCCCTCTCAGTAATAATGGGTACCGGGGAGCTGTTTTTT. It yields the protein CASSSLSVIMGTGELFF.

This clonotype has only a few counts. The chain uses TRBV7-8 and TRBJ2-1, with 7 bases fitting TRBD1. CDR1 is SGHVS and CDR2 is FQNEAQ in the germline V gene. The CDR3 totals 16 residues. The V segment lost 2 bases and the J segment 3 bases; nucleotides outside the gene matches: 7. The CDR3 nucleotides are TGTGCCAGCAGCTTATTTCAGGGGGAGATCTACAATGAGCAGTTCTTC. Translating gives CASSLFQGEIYNEQFF.